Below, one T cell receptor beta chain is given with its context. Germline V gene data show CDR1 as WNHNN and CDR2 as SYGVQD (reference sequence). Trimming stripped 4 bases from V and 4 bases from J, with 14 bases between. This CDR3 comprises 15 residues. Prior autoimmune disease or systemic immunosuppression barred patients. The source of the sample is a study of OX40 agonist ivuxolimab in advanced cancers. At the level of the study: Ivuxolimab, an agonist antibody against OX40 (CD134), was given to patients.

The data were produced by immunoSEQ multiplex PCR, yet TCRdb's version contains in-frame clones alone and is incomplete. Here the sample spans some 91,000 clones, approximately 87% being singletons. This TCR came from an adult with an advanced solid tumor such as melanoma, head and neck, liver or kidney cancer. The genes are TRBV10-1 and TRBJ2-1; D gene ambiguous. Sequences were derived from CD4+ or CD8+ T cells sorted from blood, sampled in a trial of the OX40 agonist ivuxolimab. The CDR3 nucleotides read TGCGCCAGCAGTGCGCAGTGGCTGGGATACAATGAGCAGTTCTTC. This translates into CASSAQWLGYNEQFF.